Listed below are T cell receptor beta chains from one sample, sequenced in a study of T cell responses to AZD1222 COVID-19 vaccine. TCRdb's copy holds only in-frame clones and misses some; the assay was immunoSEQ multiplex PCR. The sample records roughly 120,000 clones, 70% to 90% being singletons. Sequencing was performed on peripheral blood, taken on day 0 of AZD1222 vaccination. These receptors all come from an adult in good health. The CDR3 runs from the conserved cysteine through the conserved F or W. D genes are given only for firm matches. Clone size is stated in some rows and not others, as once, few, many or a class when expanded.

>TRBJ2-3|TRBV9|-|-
CASSVSAGPTDTQYF
TGTGCCAGCAGCGTATCGGCAGGGCCCACAGATACGCAGTATTTT
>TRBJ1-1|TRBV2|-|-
CASSERLAAFF
TGTGCCAGCAGTGAAAGGCTGGCAGCTTTCTTT
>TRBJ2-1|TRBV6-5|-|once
CASKLGGRAYNEQFF
TGTGCCAGCAAACTGGGGGGACGCGCTTACAATGAGCAGTTCTTC
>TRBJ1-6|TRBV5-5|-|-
CASSLAEGSGSPLHF
TGTGCCAGCAGCTTAGCGGAAGGCAGTGGTTCACCCCTCCACTTT
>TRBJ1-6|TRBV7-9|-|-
CASSLGRPNSPLHF
TGTGCCAGCAGCTTAGGGCGGCCTAATTCACCCCTCCACTTT
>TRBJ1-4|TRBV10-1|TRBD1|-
CAKITTGTGGYRSGFTTNEKLFF
TGCGCCAAAATCACGACCGGGACAGGGGGCTATAGGTCCGGTTTCACAACTAATGAAAAACTGTTTTTT
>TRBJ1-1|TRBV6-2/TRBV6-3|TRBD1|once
CASSRRDRANTEAFF
TGTGCCAGCAGTCGAAGGGACAGGGCGAACACTGAAGCTTTCTTT
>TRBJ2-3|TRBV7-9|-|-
CASSLEDTDTQYF
TGTGCCAGCAGCCTGGAGGACACAGATACGCAGTATTTT
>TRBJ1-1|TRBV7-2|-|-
CASSLVRGGNTEAFF
TGTGCCAGCAGCTTAGTCCGAGGAGGGAACACTGAAGCTTTCTTT
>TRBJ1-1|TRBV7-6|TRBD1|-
CASRMTGGGTEAFF
TGTGCCAGCAGGATGACAGGGGGCGGAACTGAAGCTTTCTTT
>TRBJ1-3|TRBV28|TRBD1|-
CASSLWTGQYSGNTIYF
TGTGCCAGCAGTTTGTGGACAGGGCAATACTCTGGAAACACCATATATTTT
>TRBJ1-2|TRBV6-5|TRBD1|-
CASSYGGQGYGYTF
TGTGCCAGCAGTTACGGGGGACAGGGTTATGGCTACACCTTC
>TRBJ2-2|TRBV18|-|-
CASSPLSGARTGELFF
TGTGCCAGCTCACCACTGTCAGGGGCGCGCACCGGGGAGCTGTTTTTT
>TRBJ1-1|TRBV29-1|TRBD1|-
CSGRTGRWTEAFF
TGCAGCGGTAGGACAGGGAGGTGGACTGAAGCTTTCTTT
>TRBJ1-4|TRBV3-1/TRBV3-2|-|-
CASSQNNPEKLFF
TGTGCCAGCAGCCAAAATAATCCGGAAAAACTGTTTTTT
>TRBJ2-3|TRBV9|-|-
CASSLAPDTQYF
TGTGCCAGCAGCCTAGCTCCAGATACGCAGTATTTT
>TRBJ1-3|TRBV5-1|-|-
CASSLETVDAGNTIYF
TGCGCCAGCAGCTTGGAGACAGTTGATGCGGGAAACACCATATATTTT
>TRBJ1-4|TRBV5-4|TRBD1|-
CASSLQGAEEKLFF
TGTGCCAGCAGCCTTCAGGGGGCGGAGGAAAAACTGTTTTTT
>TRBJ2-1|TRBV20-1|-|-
CSARDSNEQFF
TGCAGTGCTAGAGATAGCAATGAGCAGTTCTTC
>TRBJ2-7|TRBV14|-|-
CASSQGWGSSYEQYF
TGTGCCAGCAGCCAAGGCTGGGGCAGTTCCTACGAGCAGTACTTC
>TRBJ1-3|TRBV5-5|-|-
CASKDYRVRTGNTIYF
TGTGCCAGCAAGGACTATCGGGTGCGAACAGGAAACACCATATATTTT
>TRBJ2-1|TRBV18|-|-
CASSVAVSSYNEQFF
TGTGCCAGCTCAGTAGCGGTGAGCTCCTACAATGAGCAGTTCTTC
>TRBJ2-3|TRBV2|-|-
CASSDLAGPTDTQYF
TGTGCCAGCAGTGACCTCGCGGGACCCACAGATACGCAGTATTTT
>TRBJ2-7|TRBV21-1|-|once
CASSRLDRHYEQYF
TGTGCCAGCAGCAGACTAGACAGGCACTACGAGCAGTACTTC
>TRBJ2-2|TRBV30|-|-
CAWSGGPGWTGELFF
TGTGCCTGGAGTGGGGGCCCGGGGTGGACCGGGGAGCTGTTTTTT
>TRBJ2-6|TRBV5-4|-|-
CASSQGRISGANVLTF
TGTGCCAGCAGCCAGGGTCGTATCTCTGGGGCCAACGTCCTGACTTTC
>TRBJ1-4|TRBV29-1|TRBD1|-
CSALNPGTGDEKLFF
TGCAGCGCCCTCAACCCCGGGACAGGGGATGAAAAACTGTTTTTT
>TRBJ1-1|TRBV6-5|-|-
CASRRGVDWTEAFF
TGTGCCAGCAGGAGGGGGGTGGACTGGACTGAAGCTTTCTTT
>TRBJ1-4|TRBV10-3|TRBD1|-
CAIRAGQSNEKLFF
TGTGCCATCAGGGCGGGACAGAGTAATGAAAAACTGTTTTTT
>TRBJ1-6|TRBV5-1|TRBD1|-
CASSLSPFGTGNSPLHF
TGCGCCAGCAGCTTGTCGCCCTTCGGGACAGGGAATTCACCCCTCCACTTT
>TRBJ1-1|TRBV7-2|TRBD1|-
CASSLLGGTGGEAFF
TGTGCCAGCAGCTTATTAGGGGGGACAGGGGGTGAAGCTTTCTTT
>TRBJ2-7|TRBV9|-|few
CASSALGAEQYF
TGTGCCAGCAGCGCCCTCGGGGCCGAGCAGTACTTC
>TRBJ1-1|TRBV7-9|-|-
CASSLAIGPPEAFF
TGTGCCAGCAGCTTAGCGATAGGACCTCCTGAAGCTTTCTTT
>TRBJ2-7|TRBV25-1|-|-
CASSESSWRSEQYF
TGTGCCAGCAGTGAATCAAGTTGGAGGTCCGAGCAGTACTTC
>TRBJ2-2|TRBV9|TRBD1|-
CASSLTGGLTGELFF
TGTGCCAGCAGCTTGACAGGGGGACTCACCGGGGAGCTGTTTTTT
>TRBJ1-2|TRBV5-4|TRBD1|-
CASSRGQLNYGYTF
TGTGCCAGCAGCCGGGGACAGCTTAACTATGGCTACACCTTC
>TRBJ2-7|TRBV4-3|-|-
CASSQSEDTQQYF
TGCGCCAGCAGCCAATCGGAGGACACTCAGCAGTACTTC
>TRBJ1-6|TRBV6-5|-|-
CASSLQTSSYNSPLHF
TGTGCCAGCAGTTTACAGACCAGCTCCTATAATTCACCCCTCCACTTT